This entry lists 20 T cell receptor beta chains sequenced from one sample in a study of regulatory T cells. Points from the study as a whole: In CD3G-deficient patients, conventional CD4+ T cells were enriched for hydrophobic CDR3 residues at positions 6 and 7.

No antigen has been identified for these receptors. The PCR used 52 TRBV and 13 TRBJ primers. Libraries were prepared by immunoSEQ multiplex PCR; TCRdb keeps only in-frame clonotypes and omits some of them. The sample includes 30,000 to 40,000 clones, 85% to 95% seen only once; the top ten take 0.98%. The source material was conventional CD4+ T cells sorted from blood. Every receptor here comes from a child under 10 years old with CD3G deficiency.

This rearrangement joins TRBV28 to TRBJ1-2, with 7 positions matching TRBD1. The V and J ends lost 5 bases and 5 bases, in that order; junction bases with no gene match: 11. CDR1 is MDHEN and CDR2 is SYDVKM in the germline V gene. This CDR3 has 15 amino acids. This CDR3 reads CASSIDRDPGYGYTF. The CDR3 DNA reads as TGTGCCAGCAGTATTGACAGGGACCCAGGTTATGGCTACACCTTC.

This chain links TRBV23-1 with TRBJ2-3; a weak D match, TRBD2 (5 bases). TRBV23-1 is placed among ORFs of uncertain function. Trimming removed 3 bases from V and 1 base from J, with 14 bases in between. The CDR3 spans 16 residues. This chain's CDR3 is CASSHRGGLGTDTQYF. For the CDR3, the DNA is TGCGCCAGCAGTCACCGTGGTGGACTGGGCACAGATACGCAGTATTTT.

The rearrangement joins TRBV6-1 to TRBJ1-1, with 7 bases fitting TRBD1. Losses at the gene ends were 5 bases for V and 2 bases for J; bases not matched to a gene: 2. The CDR3 loop spans 13 amino acids. Per the germline V gene, CDR1 is MNHNS and CDR2 is SASEGT. The CDR3 loop is CASSRQGNTEAFF. The CDR3 coding sequence is TGTGCCAGCAGTAGACAGGGCAACACTGAAGCTTTCTTT.

The chain joins TRBV5-1 to TRBJ2-7; 9 bases fit TRBD1. Trimming at V came to 5 bases and at J to 2 bases, leaving 5 bases not matched to a gene. The germline V gene has CDR1 SGHRS and CDR2 YFSETQ. This CDR3 has 14 amino acids. The CDR3 DNA reads TGCGCCAGCAGTTCCGGGACAGGGCCCTACGAGCAGTACTTC. This translates into CASSSGTGPYEQYF.

The V call is TRBV6-6, the J call TRBJ2-7, with 7 bases that match TRBD1. The V and J ends lost 2 bases and 4 bases, in that order; junction bases with no gene match: 2. The CDR3 loop spans 13 amino acids. Germline V gene data show CDR1 as MNHNY and CDR2 as SVGAGI (reference sequence). The chain's CDR3 is CASSYPDRYEQYF. As DNA, the CDR3 is TGTGCCAGCAGTTACCCGGACAGGTACGAGCAGTACTTC.

V is TRBV28 and J is TRBJ1-4, with D hard to call. V lost 4 bases to trimming and J lost 0 bases, with 12 bases between them. CDR3 size: 16 residues. Germline V CDR1 and CDR2: MDHEN, SYDVKM. The CDR3 sequence: CASSSAGVATNEKLFF. The DNA for the CDR3 is TGTGCCAGCAGTTCAGCCGGGGTGGCAACTAATGAAAAACTGTTTTTT.

The gene calls are TRBV6-1 and TRBJ1-4; D remains ambiguous. The CDR3 runs 15 residues. With 9 bases removed from V and 4 bases from J, the gap between germline ends came to 18 bases. Germline-derived CDR1 and CDR2 are MNHNS and SASEGT. The CDR3 DNA reads TGTGCCAGTAGGCAGTTCCGCGGGGTTAATGAAAAACTGTTTTTT. Protein product: CASRQFRGVNEKLFF.

The CDR3 protein is CASSRGGRHLAETQYF. The CDR3 DNA sequence: TGTGCCAGCAGTAGGGGGGGGAGACACCTAGCGGAGACCCAGTACTTC. The V and J genes are TRBV28 and TRBJ2-5; D possibly corresponds to TRBD2 (7 bases). CDR1 and CDR2 from the germline V gene are MDHEN and SYDVKM. The V end was cut by 5 bases, the J end by 5 bases, with 21 bases between. This CDR3 has 16 amino acids.

This clone has only one observation. The chain has TRBV6-1 and TRBJ2-7; 10 nucleotides agree with TRBD1. The germline gives CDR1 MNHNS, CDR2 SASEGT. The V and J ends lost 7 bases and 4 bases, in that order; junction bases with no gene match: 7. The CDR3 runs to 14 residues. CDR3 sequence (DNA): TGTGCCAGCAAAGTGACAGGGGGCATGTACGAGCAGTACTTC. This encodes CASKVTGGMYEQYF.

V and J are TRBV6-1 and TRBJ1-2, with D perhaps matching TRBD1 (5 bases). The CDR3 runs 16 residues. Trimming took 4 bases from V and 6 from J, leaving 21 bases between them. Germline CDR1 reads MNHNS; CDR2 reads SASEGT. CDR3 DNA: TGTGCCAGCAGTGTGAGACAGCCCGACCGATCTCATGGCTACACCTTC. This translates into CASSVRQPDRSHGYTF.

The J gene is TRBJ1-5, the V gene TRBV28, with D maybe TRBD1 (6 bases). V dropped 5 bases and J dropped 2 bases, with 13 bases sitting between them. The CDR3 totals 15 residues. Germline CDR1 reads MDHEN; CDR2 reads SYDVKM. CDR3 sequence reads: CASSQPGGRNQPQHF. The CDR3 DNA is TGTGCCAGCAGTCAGCCCGGGGGCCGCAATCAGCCCCAGCATTTT.

The V and J genes are TRBV5-1 and TRBJ1-1; D ambiguous. The ends were cut back, 0 bases at V and 0 bases at J, with 9 bases in the middle. Germline CDR1 is SGHRS and CDR2 is YFSETQ. The CDR3 length is 15 residues. CDR3 in amino acids: CASSLVPGVNTEAFF. CDR3 in DNA: TGCGCCAGCAGCTTGGTTCCAGGAGTGAACACTGAAGCTTTCTTT. Filled out from reference TRBV5-1 and TRBJ1-1, the complete variable domain reads KAGVTQTPRYLIKTRGQQVTLSCSPISGHRSVSWYQQTPGQGLQFLFEYFSETQRNKGNFPGRFSGRQFSNSRSEMNVSTLELGDSALYLCASSLVPGVNTEAFFGQGTRLTVV.

The chain has TRBV10-3 and TRBJ2-3, with D maybe TRBD1 (5 bases). Germline lookup yields CDR1 ENHRY and CDR2 SYGVKD. This CDR3 spans 13 amino acids. Trimming shortened V by 4 bases and J by 8 bases, and 13 bases separated the two germline ends. The CDR3 region has the DNA TGTGCCATCAGTGGGGGCCCATCAGCTACGCAGTATTTT. It translates to CAISGGPSATQYF.

V is TRBV7-8 and J is TRBJ2-2; D not resolved. The germline V and J ends were trimmed by 0 bases and 1 base, with 9 bases remaining between them. The V gene's germline CDR1 is SGHVS and CDR2 FQNEAQ. This CDR3 is 16 amino acids long. In nucleotides, the CDR3 is TGTGCCAGCAGCTTAGCAGGGCTACAGAACACCGGGGAGCTGTTTTTT. This translates into CASSLAGLQNTGELFF.

The V gene is TRBV28, the J gene TRBJ2-1, with D possibly matching TRBD1 (6 bases). Per the germline V gene, CDR1 is MDHEN and CDR2 is SYDVKM. Trimming took off 4 bases at V and 4 bases at J, with 14 bases between the two ends. CDR3 length equals 15 residues. The CDR3, as DNA: TGTGCCAGCAGTTCCCCCTATAGGGGGTACAATGAGCAGTTCTTC. Its translation: CASSSPYRGYNEQFF.

The chain employs TRBV19 and TRBJ2-2; a possible D gene is TRBD2 (6 bases). The CDR3 has 16 residues. The V and J ends lost 3 bases and 2 bases respectively, with 13 bases between them. Germline-derived CDR1 and CDR2 are LNHDA and SQIVND (reference sequence). The CDR3 region has the DNA TGTGCCAGTAGTATCCGTGCGGGGAAAAACACCGGGGAGCTGTTTTTT. The encoded protein is CASSIRAGKNTGELFF.

The V call is TRBV4-1, the J call TRBJ2-3; TRBD2 might be the D (5 bases). The CDR3 totals 16 residues. V lost 1 base and J 1 base, leaving 12 bases between the germline ends. Germline values: CDR1 MGHRA, CDR2 YSYEKL. The CDR3 region is CASSQGVRVGTDTQYF. The CDR3 nucleotides are TGCGCCAGCAGCCAAGGAGTGAGGGTTGGCACAGATACGCAGTATTTT.

CDR3 bases: TGTGCCAGCAGTACCTCGGGACTAGCGGGGGAGCAGTACTTC. It specifies CASSTSGLAGEQYF. This chain joins TRBV28 and TRBJ2-7, with 13 bases matching TRBD2. Germline lookup yields CDR1 MDHEN and CDR2 SYDVKM. The V segment lost 5 bases and the J segment 7 bases; nucleotides outside the gene matches: 5. CDR3 length: 14 residues.

The J gene is TRBJ2-7, the V gene TRBV6-5, with D tentatively TRBD1 or TRBD2 (5 bases each). Trimming took off 4 bases at V and 7 bases at J, with 23 bases between the two ends. Germline lookup yields CDR1 MNHEY and CDR2 SVGAGI. The CDR3 length is 16 residues. The chain's CDR3 is CASSFQGGRVGVEQYF. In DNA, the CDR3 is TGTGCCAGCAGTTTTCAGGGCGGGCGAGTAGGGGTAGAGCAGTACTTC.

The V gene is TRBV12-1, the J gene TRBJ2-5; the D call of TRBD2 is as the table states it, not checked on the DNA. TRBV12-1 is a pseudogene. The CDR3 length is 19 residues. This chain's CDR3 is CASSSRCRGLAGGEETQYF. CDR3 bases: TGTGCCAGCAGCTCCCGATGCCGCGGACTAGCGGGAGGGGAAGAGACCCAGTACTTC.